This entry describes one TCR beta chain. In the study's own analysis: Amplification of reference gene primers provided the estimated nucleated cell counts. Produced via immunoSEQ multiplex PCR; TCRdb's table is partial and in-frame only. D and trimming come from the DNA, and the V and J calls and clone size come from that table. The sample lists more than 100,000 clones, about four fifths seen once, with roughly 16% in the top ten. Trimming removed 5 bases from V and 4 bases from J, with 18 bases in between. The CDR3 is 15 amino acids. The germline V gene has CDR1 LNHDA and CDR2 SQIVND (reference sequence). The sample belongs to a study of blood T cell repertoires in COVID-19. As for the study in general: Sites across the United States, Italy and Spain contributed samples from acute and convalescent COVID-19. Sample material is recorded as cDNA or gDNA derived from T cells, B-cell-depleted T cells, or PBMCs.

The origin of this receptor is a man aged 60 to 75 with active or convalescent COVID-19. The V call is TRBV19, the J call TRBJ2-7, with D maybe TRBD2 (7 bases). The specimen was peripheral blood. The CDR3 sequence is CASSPRRGREYEQYF. CDR3 coding DNA: TGTGCCAGTAGTCCCCGCCGGGGGCGGGAGTACGAGCAGTACTTC.